This record looks at one TCR beta chain sequence and its context. The antigen remains undetermined. Compared with germline, one end of the junction differs, possibly owing to a read error. Each CDR3 protein gets one entry after TCRdb re-called the reads with MiXCR. The repertoire includes hundreds of thousands of distinct CDR3 sequences, 29% of them detected once, and over 15% sits in the top ten. The sample is drawn from a study of T cell repertoires in cytomegalovirus infection. At the level of the study: CMV infection and matching HLA type were both indicated by public TCR beta signatures. Study observations and caveats: CMV carriers with the relevant HLA were identified by cumulative public TCR beta family frequency.

CDR3 length equals 14 residues. CDR1 and CDR2 (germline): SNHLY, FYNNEI. The source of this sequence is a human donor in good health (CMV status not recorded). Some clones in this sample may be carry-over from other donors' samples. The J gene is TRBJ1-1, the V gene TRBV2; D not certain. This sample comprised cultured PBMCs, obtained from culture after CMV antigen stimulation. The CDR3 DNA reads TGTGCCAGCAGCGAAGCTAACCTAATAGCTGAAGCTTTCTTT. Amino acids: CASSEANLIAEAFF.